These T cell receptor beta chains were read from a single sample in a study of CD8+CD57+ T cells in acquired aplastic anemia. Using its own MiXCR run on the reads, TCRdb lists one record per CDR3 protein. This table has over 150,000 distinct CDR3 sequences, 40% to 65% appearing once. Sequenced sample: sorted CD4+, CD8+, or CD8+CD57+ T cells (not recorded which) from PBMCs. Receptors originate from a human donor with aplastic anemia. Both conserved end residues are part of each CDR3. A D gene is named only where the DNA matches it firmly. Clone size appears in some rows only: once, few, many, or a class for an expanded clone.

V gene	D gene	clone size	J gene	CDR3 DNA	CDR3 protein
TRBV25-1	-	-	TRBJ2-5	TGTGCCAGCACCCGAGGGGGGAAAGAGACCCAGTACTTC	CASTRGGKETQYF
TRBV7-7	-	few	TRBJ2-3	TGTGCCAGCAGCTCTCAGCCGTCTGGCACAGATACGCAGTATTTT	CASSSQPSGTDTQYF
TRBV29-1	-	once	TRBJ2-3	TGCAGCGTTGCACGTGGGGGGGGCTTCGCAGATACGCAGTATTTT	CSVARGGGFADTQYF
TRBV20-1	-	-	TRBJ2-7	TGCAGTGCTGTACCCTCCGTTACCTCCGAGCAGTACTTC	CSAVPSVTSEQYF
TRBV10-3	TRBD1	few	TRBJ1-2	TGTGCCATCAGAGGGGCAGGGGGAGACTATGGCTACACCTTC	CAIRGAGGDYGYTF
TRBV6-4	-	-	TRBJ2-7	TGTGCCAGCAGTCTGGGCGAACACTACGAGCAGTACTTC	CASSLGEHYEQYF
TRBV24-1	TRBD1	few	TRBJ1-5	TGTGCCACAGGACAGGGGGATCAGCCCCAGCATTTT	CATGQGDQPQHF
TRBV2	-	-	TRBJ2-6	TGTGCCAGCAGGAACCCCCCCTTGGCCAACGTCCTGACTTTC	CASRNPPLANVLTF
TRBV19	-	few	TRBJ1-6	TGTGCCAGTAGTATGACAGGAAACGTGGACTCACCCCTCCACTTT	CASSMTGNVDSPLHF
TRBV19	TRBD2	-	TRBJ2-3	TGTGCCAGTAGTATATCTACTAGCGGGGGGGCGAGGTTTGATACGCAGTATTTT	CASSISTSGGARFDTQYF
TRBV7-9	-	-	TRBJ1-2	TGTGCCACCGGTAGAGAAGGAGCTAGGGGCTACACCTTC	CATGREGARGYTF
TRBV20-1	-	-	TRBJ2-3	TGCAGTGCCAGCAGCCAATCCGCTAGCACAGATACGCAGTATTTT	CSASSQSASTDTQYF
TRBV2	-	-	TRBJ2-7	TGTGCCAGCAGTTCCACTTCCCCCGCCTACGAGCAGTACTTC	CASSSTSPAYEQYF
TRBV7-7	TRBD2	many	TRBJ2-1	TGTGCCAGCAGCCACGGGAGGCGGGAGCACAATGAGCAGTTCTTC	CASSHGRREHNEQFF
TRBV2	-	-	TRBJ2-3	TGTGCCAGTACAGGGCCCACAGATACGCAGTATTTT	CASTGPTDTQYF
TRBV29-1	TRBD1	many	TRBJ1-1	TGCAGCGCCGCGGGACAGGGGGCTAACACTGAAGCTTTCTTT	CSAAGQGANTEAFF
TRBV10-3	TRBD1	many	TRBJ2-7	TGTGCCATCAGGACAGGGGTTAGCTCCTACGAGCAGTACTTC	CAIRTGVSSYEQYF
TRBV10-3	-	once	TRBJ2-7	TGTGCCACCATTTCTTTGCAGACAGTTATCTACGAGCAGTACTTC	CATISLQTVIYEQYF
TRBV29-1	TRBD2	-	TRBJ2-3	TGCAGCGGCACTAGCGGGGGGGAAGATACGCAGTATTTT	CSGTSGGEDTQYF
TRBV4-1	-	many	TRBJ2-7	TGCGCCAGCAGCCAAAAGGAAGCCTACGAGCAGTACTTC	CASSQKEAYEQYF